This T cell receptor beta chain appears in the sequencing data of a study of blood T cell repertoires in COVID-19. About the study: The analysed material was cDNA or gDNA that came from T cells, B-cell-depleted T cells, or PBMCs.

Participants came from some 26 US areas, aged roughly 18 to 90 years. The study assigned cohorts using participant-reported clinical history. The authors' processing: Amplification of reference gene primers provided the estimated nucleated cell counts. Clones were sequenced by immunoSEQ multiplex PCR, and TCRdb holds only the in-frame ones, with some missing. V and J calls and clone size follow that table, whereas D and trimming were derived from the DNA. The sample holds about 180,000 clones, 89% seen once. V was pared by 2 bases and J by 6 bases, with 13 bases between. CDR3 length: 15 amino acids. Germline lookup yields CDR1 KGHSH and CDR2 LQKENI.

This TCR derives from a woman in her forties with acute COVID-19. The V gene is TRBV18, the J gene TRBJ1-4; D might be TRBD1 (6 bases). The sequenced material came from PBMCs or T cells enriched from blood (not recorded which). CDR3 bases: TGTGCCAGCTCACCAAGGACAGCCAAACATGAAAAACTGTTTTTT. The encoded protein is CASSPRTAKHEKLFF.